The present T cell receptor beta chain was sequenced within a study of neurological immune-mediated disorders. This clonotype is labeled as medium-sized. Each CDR3 protein is one row after TCRdb ran MiXCR on the 5' RACE reads. Of more than 15,000 distinct CDR3 sequences listed, 12% to 15% are singletons. The CDR3 runs to 14 residues. The V gene end was trimmed by 7 bases and the J gene end by 1 base; junction bases not matched to a gene: 7. CDR1 is MNHEY and CDR2 is SVGEGT in the germline V gene. This receptor was identified in a woman aged 55-70 years with HTLV-1-associated myelopathy (HAM/TSP). Material: CD4+ T cells from blood. This chain joins TRBV6-2 or TRBV6-3 and TRBJ2-7; 7 bases agree with TRBD2. As DNA, the CDR3 is TGTGCCAGCACCATAACGGGGGGATCCTACGAGCAGTACTTC. Its protein is CASTITGGSYEQYF.